This T cell receptor beta chain was found in a study of blood T cells in healthy people across ages. General study findings and limits: TCR beta diversity, measured per million T cells, fell in a roughly linear way with age.

Using a J-beta primer mix together with a sample-barcoded 5' primer, a second PCR was run for about 7 to 12 cycles. From the 5' RACE reads, TCRdb called clonotypes with MiXCR, one entry per CDR3 protein. The table shows hundreds of thousands of distinct CDR3 sequences, with over 45% occurring only once. As concerns this clonotype: Its antigen remains unidentified.

This clonotype was sampled from a man younger than 40 in good health. Sequenced material: blood.

The CDR3 region has the DNA TGTGCCAGCAGCCCCTTTGCGACTTGGGGCGAGCAGTACTTC. It codes for CASSPFATWGEQYF. V usage is TRBV12-3 or TRBV12-4 and J usage is TRBJ2-7; D is uncertain. CDR3 length: 14 residues. V lost 6 bases to trimming and J lost 6 bases, with 18 bases between them.